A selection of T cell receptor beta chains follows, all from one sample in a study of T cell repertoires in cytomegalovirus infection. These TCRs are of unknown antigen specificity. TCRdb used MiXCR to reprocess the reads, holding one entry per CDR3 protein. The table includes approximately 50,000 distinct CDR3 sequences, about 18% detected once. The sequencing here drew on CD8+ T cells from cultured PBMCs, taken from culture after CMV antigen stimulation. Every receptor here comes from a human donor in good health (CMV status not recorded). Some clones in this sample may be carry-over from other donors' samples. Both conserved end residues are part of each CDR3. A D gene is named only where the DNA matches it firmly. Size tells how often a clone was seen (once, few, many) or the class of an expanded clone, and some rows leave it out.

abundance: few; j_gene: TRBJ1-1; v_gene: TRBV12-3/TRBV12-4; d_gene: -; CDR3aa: CASSLWGWDTEAFF; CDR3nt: TGTGCCAGCAGTTTATGGGGTTGGGACACTGAAGCTTTCTTT
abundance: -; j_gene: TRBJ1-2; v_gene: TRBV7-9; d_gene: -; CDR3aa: CASSRDYGYTF; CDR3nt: TGTGCCAGCAGCCGAGACTATGGCTACACCTTC
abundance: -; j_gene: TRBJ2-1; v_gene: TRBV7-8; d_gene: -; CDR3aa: CASSLQAPKPNEQFF; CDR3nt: TGTGCCAGCAGCTTACAAGCCCCAAAACCCAATGAGCAGTTCTTC
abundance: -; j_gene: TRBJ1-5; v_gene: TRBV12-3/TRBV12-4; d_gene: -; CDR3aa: CASSLGQSSSNQPQHF; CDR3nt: TGTGCCAGCAGTTTAGGACAGAGTTCCAGCAATCAGCCCCAGCATTTT
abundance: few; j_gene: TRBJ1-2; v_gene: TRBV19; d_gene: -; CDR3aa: CAILGPTGGYTF; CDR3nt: TGTGCCATCCTGGGACCCACGGGAGGCTACACCTTC
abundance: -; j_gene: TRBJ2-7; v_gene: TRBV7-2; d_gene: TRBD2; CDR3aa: CASSQFPSGGSYEQYF; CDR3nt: TGTGCCAGCAGCCAATTCCCGAGCGGGGGCTCCTACGAGCAGTACTTC
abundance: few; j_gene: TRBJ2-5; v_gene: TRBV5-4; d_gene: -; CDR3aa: CASSLEVEILGETQYF; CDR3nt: TGTGCCAGCAGCTTGGAAGTAGAGATTTTGGGAGAGACCCAGTACTTC
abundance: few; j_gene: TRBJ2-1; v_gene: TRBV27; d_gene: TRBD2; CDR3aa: CASSSLVGGRVNEQFF; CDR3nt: TGTGCCAGCAGTTCCCTAGTCGGCGGGAGAGTTAATGAGCAGTTCTTC
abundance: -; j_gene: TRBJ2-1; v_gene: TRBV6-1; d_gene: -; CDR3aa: CASRRRDPRSHNEQFF; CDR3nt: TGTGCCAGCAGACGCCGGGACCCCCGAAGCCACAATGAGCAGTTCTTC
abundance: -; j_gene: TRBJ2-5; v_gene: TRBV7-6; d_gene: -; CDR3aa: CASSLGDETQYF; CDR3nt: TGTGCCAGCAGCTTAGGGGACGAGACCCAGTACTTC
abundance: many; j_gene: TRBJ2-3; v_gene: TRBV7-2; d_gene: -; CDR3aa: CASSTQPGLSSTDTQYF; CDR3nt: TGTGCCAGCAGCACCCAACCGGGACTTTCTAGCACAGATACGCAGTATTTT
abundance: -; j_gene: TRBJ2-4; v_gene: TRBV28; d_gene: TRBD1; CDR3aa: CASSLGGQSLNIQYF; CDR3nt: TGTGCCAGCAGCTTAGGGGGACAGAGTCTTAACATTCAGTACTTC
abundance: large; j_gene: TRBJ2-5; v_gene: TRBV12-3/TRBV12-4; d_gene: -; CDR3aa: CASSRHGDQETQYF; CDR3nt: TGTGCCAGCAGCCGACACGGGGATCAAGAGACCCAGTACTTC
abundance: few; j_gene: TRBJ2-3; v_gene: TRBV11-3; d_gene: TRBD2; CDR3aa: CASSLAAGVDTQYF; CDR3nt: TGTGCCAGCAGCTTAGCAGCGGGGGTGGATACGCAGTATTTT
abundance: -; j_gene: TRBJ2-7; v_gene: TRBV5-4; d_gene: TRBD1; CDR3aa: CASRVTGEGAYEQYF; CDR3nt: TGTGCCAGCAGGGTTACAGGGGAAGGGGCCTACGAGCAGTACTTC
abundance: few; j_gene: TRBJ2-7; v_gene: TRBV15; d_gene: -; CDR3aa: CATSREAGYYEQYF; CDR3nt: TGTGCCACCAGCAGAGAGGCAGGATACTACGAGCAGTACTTC
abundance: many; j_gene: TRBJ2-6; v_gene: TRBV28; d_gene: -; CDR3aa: CASSKSSGANVLTF; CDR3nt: TGTGCCAGCAGTAAGAGCTCTGGGGCCAACGTCCTGACTTTC
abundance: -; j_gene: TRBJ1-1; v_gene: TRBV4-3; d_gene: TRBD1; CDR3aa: CASSQTGVTEAFF; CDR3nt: TGCGCCAGCAGCCAAACAGGGGTCACTGAAGCTTTCTTT
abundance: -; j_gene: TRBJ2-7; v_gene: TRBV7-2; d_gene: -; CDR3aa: CASSPVTYEQYF; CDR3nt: TGTGCCAGCAGCCCCGTTACCTACGAGCAGTACTTC
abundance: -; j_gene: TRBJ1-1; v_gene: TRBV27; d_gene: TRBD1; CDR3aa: CASSLAGGRVNTEAFF; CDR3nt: TGTGCCAGCAGTTTAGCAGGGGGCAGGGTGAACACTGAAGCTTTCTTT
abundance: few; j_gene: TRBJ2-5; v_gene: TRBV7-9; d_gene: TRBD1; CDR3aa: CASSYEGGQGAGETQYF; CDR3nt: TGTGCCAGCAGCTACGAGGGGGGACAGGGGGCCGGGGAGACCCAGTACTTC
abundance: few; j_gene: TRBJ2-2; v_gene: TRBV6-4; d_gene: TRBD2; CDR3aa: CASSGTSGPNTGELFF; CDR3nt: TGTGCCAGCAGTGGGACTAGCGGGCCCAACACCGGGGAGCTGTTTTTT
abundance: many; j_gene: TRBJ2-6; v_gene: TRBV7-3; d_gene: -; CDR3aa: CASSSLHSGAGANVLTF; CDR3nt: TGTGCCAGCAGCTCGCTACATAGTGGGGCTGGGGCCAACGTCCTGACTTTC
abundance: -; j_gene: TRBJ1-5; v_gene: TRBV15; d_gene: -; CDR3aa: CATSRVGAYNQPQHF; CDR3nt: TGTGCCACCAGCAGAGTAGGGGCCTACAATCAGCCCCAGCATTTT
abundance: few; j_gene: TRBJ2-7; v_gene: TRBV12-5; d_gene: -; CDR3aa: CASGIQLTGTTQAYEQYF; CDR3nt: TGTGCTAGTGGTATACAACTTACTGGGACAACCCAGGCCTACGAGCAGTACTTC
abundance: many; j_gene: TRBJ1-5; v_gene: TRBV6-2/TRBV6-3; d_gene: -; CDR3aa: CASSQYRGNQPQHF; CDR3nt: TGTGCCAGCAGTCAATATAGGGGCAATCAGCCCCAGCATTTT
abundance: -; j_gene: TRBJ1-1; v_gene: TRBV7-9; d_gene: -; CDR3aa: CASPDDVGAEAFF; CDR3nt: TGTGCCAGCCCAGATGACGTTGGCGCTGAAGCTTTCTTT
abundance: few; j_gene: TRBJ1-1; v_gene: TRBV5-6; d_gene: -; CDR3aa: CASSQGSGGAFF; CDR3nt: TGTGCCAGCAGCCAGGGGAGCGGGGGAGCTTTCTTT
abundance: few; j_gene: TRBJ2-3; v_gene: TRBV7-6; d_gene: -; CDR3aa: CASTTSLGADTQYF; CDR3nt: TGTGCCAGCACAACTAGCTTAGGTGCAGATACGCAGTATTTT